This entry concerns a single T cell receptor beta chain. The source of the sample is a study of type 1 and type 2 diabetes patients. Study as a whole: Participants included type 1 and type 2 diabetes patients plus nondiabetic controls.

Peripheral blood, about 9.7 milliliters per participant, was collected. PCR was run on genomic DNA. A primer set of 30 forward and 13 reverse primers amplified the CDR3. MiXCR was run by TCRdb on the multiplex PCR reads, yielding one entry per CDR3 protein. The repertoire has 250,000 to 300,000 distinct CDR3 sequences, 47% of them found once; the top ten carry roughly an eighth. The CDR3 has 15 residues. The germline gives CDR1 LNHDA, CDR2 SQIVND (reference sequence). V was trimmed by 2 bases and J by 2 bases, leaving 10 bases between them. Sequencing was done on a sample of peripheral blood mononuclear cells (PBMCs). The chain recombines TRBV19 with TRBJ2-1; D uncertain. The clonotype comes from a man aged 18-30 years with type 2 diabetes. CDR3 nucleotide sequence: TGTGCCAGTAGTATACTAGTCTCGACCTACAATGAGCAGTTCTTC. The encoded protein is CASSILVSTYNEQFF.